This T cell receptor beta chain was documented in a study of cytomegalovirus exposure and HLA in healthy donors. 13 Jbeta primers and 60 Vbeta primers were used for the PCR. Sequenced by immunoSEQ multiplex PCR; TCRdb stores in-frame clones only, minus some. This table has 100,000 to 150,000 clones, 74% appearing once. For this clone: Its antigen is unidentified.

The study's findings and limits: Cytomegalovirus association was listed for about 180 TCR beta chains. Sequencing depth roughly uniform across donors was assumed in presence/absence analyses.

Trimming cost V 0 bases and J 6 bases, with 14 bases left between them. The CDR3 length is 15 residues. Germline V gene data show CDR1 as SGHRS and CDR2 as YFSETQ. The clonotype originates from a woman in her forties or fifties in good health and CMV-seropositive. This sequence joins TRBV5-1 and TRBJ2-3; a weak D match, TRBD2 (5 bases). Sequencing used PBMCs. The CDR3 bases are TGCGCCAGCAGCTTGGATAAGCGGAGATCGGATACGCAGTATTTT. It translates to CASSLDKRRSDTQYF.